Each of the 14 T cell receptor beta chains below was sequenced from the same sample in a study of chemoradiotherapy in HPV16-positive cancers. TCRdb keeps only in-frame clones here, not all; method: immunoSEQ multiplex PCR. The sample contains around 3,300 clones, roughly two thirds of which appear only once. This material was acquired from a patient who underwent chemoradiotherapy. These receptors all come from a human donor with HPV-associated anogenital cancer.

The gene calls are TRBV14 and TRBJ2-5, with TRBD1 identical over 7 bases. Gene TRBJ2-7 matches the end of the DNA better, so the J call may be wrong. The CDR3 loop spans 15 amino acids. Per germline, CDR1 SGHDN and CDR2 FVKESK. CDR3 protein: CASSQDRTGTYEQYF. The CDR3 DNA follows: TGTGCCAGCAGCCAAGATAGGACAGGAACCTACGAGCAGTACTTC.

This chain links TRBV2 with TRBJ2-7; D not resolved. There are 15 residues in the CDR3. Germline lookup yields CDR1 SNHLY and CDR2 FYNNEI. The germline V and J ends were trimmed by 6 bases and 1 base, with 16 bases remaining between them. The DNA of the CDR3 is TGTGCCAGCAGAACCGCGAGGTCCCAGTCCTACGAGCAGTACTTC. Amino acids: CASRTARSQSYEQYF.

The rearrangement links TRBV6-5 to TRBJ1-2; D may be TRBD1 (5 bases). The V gene lost 6 bases and the J gene lost 7 bases, with 18 bases spanning the gap. CDR3 length equals 14 residues. In germline, CDR1 is MNHEY, CDR2 SVGAGI. CDR3: CASRPPRGKGGYTF. The CDR3 bases are TGTGCCAGCAGACCCCCCCGGGGGAAAGGTGGCTACACCTTC.

The chain has TRBV2 and TRBJ1-1; no clear D. V shed 5 bases and J shed 8 bases, with 15 bases lying between them. CDR3 length equals 13 residues. From germline, CDR1 is SNHLY and CDR2 FYNNEI. Written as DNA, the CDR3 is TGTGCCAGCAGTCCTCCTGGGCTAATGGAAGCTTTCTTT. Translation: CASSPPGLMEAFF.

The rearrangement uses TRBV10-2 and TRBJ1-1, with 9 bases that match TRBD1. CDR3 length equals 14 residues. V was pared by 7 bases and J by 1 base, with 4 bases of the junction left unmatched. The germline V gene encodes CDR1 WSHSY and CDR2 SAAADI. The CDR3: CASIPGQGNTEAFF. The CDR3 DNA sequence: TGCGCCAGCATCCCGGGACAGGGGAACACTGAAGCTTTCTTT.

This clone was seen a handful of times. The chain joins TRBV6-5 to TRBJ2-3; D assignment may be TRBD1 or TRBD2 (5 bases each). Germline V gene data show CDR1 as MNHEY and CDR2 as SVGAGI. The V gene lost 11 bases and the J gene lost 6 bases, with 15 bases spanning the gap. This CDR3 has 12 amino acids. The CDR3 protein is CACQRPGDTQYF. CDR3 bases: TGTGCCTGCCAGCGGCCAGGGGATACGCAGTATTTT.

This clone came up a few times. The rearrangement uses TRBV4-1 and TRBJ2-2; D gene uncertain. The V and J ends lost 0 bases and 7 bases respectively, with 6 bases between them. Per the germline V gene, CDR1 is MGHRA and CDR2 is YSYEKL. The length of the CDR3 is 13 residues. CDR3 sequence: CASSQDNDGELFF. The CDR3 DNA reads as TGCGCCAGCAGCCAAGATAACGACGGGGAGCTGTTTTTT.

The chain recombines TRBV11-2 with TRBJ1-1; weak D call: TRBD1 (6 bases). Looked up from germline, CDR1 is SGHAT and CDR2 is FQNNGV. This CDR3 is built from 17 residues. With 6 bases removed from V and 1 base from J, the gap between germline ends came to 21 bases. CDR3 region: CASRTAGATGENTEAFF. The CDR3 region has the DNA TGTGCCAGCAGGACGGCGGGGGCGACTGGGGAGAACACTGAAGCTTTCTTT.

This rearrangement joins TRBV5-6 to TRBJ2-7, with TRBD1 matching over 9 bases. CDR1 and CDR2 (germline): SGHDT, YYEEEE. J was trimmed by 3 bases and V by 2 bases; bases with no gene match: 3. This CDR3 comprises 14 residues. DNA of the CDR3: TGTGCCAGCAGCTTCGTGGGACAGGGCTACGAGCAGTACTTC. Translated: CASSFVGQGYEQYF.

This clone was seen more than once but under ten times. CDR3: CASSIGAGIYGYTF. CDR3 in DNA: TGTGCCAGTAGTATAGGTGCGGGGATCTATGGCTACACCTTC. This rearrangement joins TRBV19 to TRBJ1-2; D is ambiguous. Germline CDR1 and CDR2: LNHDA and SQIVND (reference sequence). The V gene lost 1 base and the J gene lost 4 bases, with 10 bases spanning the gap. The length of the CDR3 is 14 residues.

The rearrangement joins TRBV5-1 to TRBJ2-2; tentatively, D is TRBD1 or TRBD2 (6 bases each). The CDR3 covers 16 residues. Trimming removed 0 bases from V and 4 bases from J, with 13 bases in between. Looked up from germline, CDR1 is SGHRS and CDR2 is YFSETQ. In DNA form, the CDR3 reads TGCGCCAGCAGCTTGGTGGGGGGCGCGGTCACCGGGGAGCTGTTTTTT. Translating it yields CASSLVGGAVTGELFF. Supplemented by reference TRBV5-1 and TRBJ2-2, the full variable domain reads KAGVTQTPRYLIKTRGQQVTLSCSPISGHRSVSWYQQTPGQGLQFLFEYFSETQRNKGNFPGRFSGRQFSNSRSEMNVSTLELGDSALYLCASSLVGGAVTGELFFGEGSRLTVL.

V and J are TRBV5-1 and TRBJ2-2; TRBD2 might be the D (5 bases). Germline values: CDR1 SGHRS, CDR2 YFSETQ. The CDR3 is 16 amino acids. Trimming took off 1 base at V and 1 base at J, with 11 bases between the two ends. CDR3 amino acids: CASSLMPGKNTGELFF. In DNA, the CDR3 is TGCGCCAGCAGCTTGATGCCCGGGAAGAACACCGGGGAGCTGTTTTTT.

The chain uses TRBV6-1 and TRBJ1-4, with D possibly being TRBD1 (5 bases). CDR3 length: 13 amino acids. Germline V lookup: CDR1 MNHNS, CDR2 SASEGT. Trimming removed 8 bases at V and 3 bases at J, with 10 bases between. The CDR3 loop is CASGGRANEKLFF. The CDR3 DNA reads as TGTGCCAGCGGGGGTAGGGCTAATGAAAAACTGTTTTTT.

The V call is TRBV5-1, the J call TRBJ2-6; D perhaps matches TRBD1 (6 bases). This CDR3 comprises 19 residues. V was pared by 7 bases and J by 0 bases, with 23 bases between. Germline V gene sequence: CDR1 SGHRS, CDR2 YFSETQ. CDR3 sequence (DNA): TGCGCCAGCTCCCCGCGGCGGGCAGGGGCAACCTCTGGGGCCAACGTCCTGACTTTC. It codes for CASSPRRAGATSGANVLTF.